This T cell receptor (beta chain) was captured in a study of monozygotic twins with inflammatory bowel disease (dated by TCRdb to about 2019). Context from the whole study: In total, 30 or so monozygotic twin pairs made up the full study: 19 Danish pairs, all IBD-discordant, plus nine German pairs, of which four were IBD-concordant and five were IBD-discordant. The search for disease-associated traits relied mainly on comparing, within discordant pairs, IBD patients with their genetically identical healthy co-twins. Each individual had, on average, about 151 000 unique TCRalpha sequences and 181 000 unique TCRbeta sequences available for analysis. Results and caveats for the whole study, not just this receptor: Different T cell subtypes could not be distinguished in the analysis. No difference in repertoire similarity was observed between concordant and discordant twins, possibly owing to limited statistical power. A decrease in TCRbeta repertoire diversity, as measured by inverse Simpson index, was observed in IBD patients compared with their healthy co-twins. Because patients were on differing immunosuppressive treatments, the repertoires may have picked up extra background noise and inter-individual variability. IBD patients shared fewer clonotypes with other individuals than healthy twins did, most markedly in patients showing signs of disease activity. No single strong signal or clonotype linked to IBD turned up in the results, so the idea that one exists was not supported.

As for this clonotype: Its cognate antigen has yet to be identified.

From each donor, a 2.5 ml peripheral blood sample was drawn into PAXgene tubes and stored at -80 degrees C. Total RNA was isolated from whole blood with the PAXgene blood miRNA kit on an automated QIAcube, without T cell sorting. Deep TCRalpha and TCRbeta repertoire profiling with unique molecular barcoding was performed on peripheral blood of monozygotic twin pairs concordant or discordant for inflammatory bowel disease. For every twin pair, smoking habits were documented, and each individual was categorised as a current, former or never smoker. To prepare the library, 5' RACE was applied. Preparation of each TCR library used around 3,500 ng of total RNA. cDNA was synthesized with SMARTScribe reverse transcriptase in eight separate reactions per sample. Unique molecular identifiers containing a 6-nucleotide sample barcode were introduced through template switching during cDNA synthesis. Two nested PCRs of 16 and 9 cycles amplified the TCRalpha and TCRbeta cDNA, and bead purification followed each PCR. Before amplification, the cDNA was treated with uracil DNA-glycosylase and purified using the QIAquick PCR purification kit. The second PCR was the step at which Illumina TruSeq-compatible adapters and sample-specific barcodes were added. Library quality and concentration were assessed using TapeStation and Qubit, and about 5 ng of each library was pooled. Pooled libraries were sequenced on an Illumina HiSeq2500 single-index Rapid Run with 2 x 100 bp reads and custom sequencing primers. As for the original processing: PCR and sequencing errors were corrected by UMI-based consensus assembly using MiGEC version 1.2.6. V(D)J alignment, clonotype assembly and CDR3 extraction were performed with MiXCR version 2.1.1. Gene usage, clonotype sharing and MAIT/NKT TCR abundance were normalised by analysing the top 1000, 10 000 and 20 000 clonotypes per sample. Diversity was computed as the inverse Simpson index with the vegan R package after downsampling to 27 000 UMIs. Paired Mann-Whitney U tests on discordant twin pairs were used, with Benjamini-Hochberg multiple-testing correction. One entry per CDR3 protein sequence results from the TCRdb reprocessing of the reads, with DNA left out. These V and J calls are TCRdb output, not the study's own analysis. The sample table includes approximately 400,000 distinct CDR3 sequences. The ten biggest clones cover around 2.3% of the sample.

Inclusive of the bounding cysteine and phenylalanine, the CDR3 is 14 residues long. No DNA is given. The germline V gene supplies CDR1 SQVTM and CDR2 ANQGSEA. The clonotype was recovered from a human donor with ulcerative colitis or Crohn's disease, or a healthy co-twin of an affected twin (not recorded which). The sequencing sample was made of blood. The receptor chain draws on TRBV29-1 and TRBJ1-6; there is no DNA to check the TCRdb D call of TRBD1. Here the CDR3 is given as CSVALAGGNSPLHF.